One sample yielded the 9 T cell receptor beta chains listed below, sequenced in a study of T-cell reconstitution after alpha-beta-depleted transplantation in children (dated by TCRdb to the mid-2010s). Receptors were amplified or captured by PCR. Sequencing relied on an Illumina HiSeq 2500. To normalize quantification of the TCRbeta repertoire, the TCR libraries were built with molecular barcoding that relied on unique molecular identifiers. TCRdb's own reprocessing of the public reads used fastp at Q25 and MiXCR and kept productive beta chains. A single entry per CDR3 protein holds the most common genes and DNA from its merged rows. Recorded for this sample are around 380,000 distinct CDR3 sequences; approximately 10% of them occurred a single time. The top ten hold roughly 5% of the sample. Sequencing was performed on PBMCs from the stem cell graft donor, taken from the stem cell graft. These receptors came from a human donor who donated a stem cell graft to a child with acute myeloid leukemia.

This clonotype was counted ten times or more. The V call is TRBV7-9, the J call TRBJ1-1; a weak D match, TRBD1 (5 bases). Germline CDR1 reads SEHNR; CDR2 reads FQNEAQ (reference sequence). The length of the CDR3 is 15 residues. Between the trimmed V and J ends, which lost 1 base and 7 bases, there was a span of 16 bases. Here the CDR3 DNA reads TGTGCCAGCAGCTTAGGGCAAGGTCTGAGGGGTGAAGCTTTCTTT. Protein product: CASSLGQGLRGEAFF.

This clonotype was found a few times. The chain joins TRBV10-3 to TRBJ2-2, with D uncertain. Trimming removed 2 bases at V and 0 bases at J, with 7 bases between. The germline CDR1 and CDR2 sequences are ENHRY and SYGVKD. This CDR3 spans 15 amino acids. The CDR3 protein is CAISEGRSNTGELFF. For the CDR3, the DNA is TGTGCCATCAGTGAGGGCAGGTCGAACACCGGGGAGCTGTTTTTT.

The chain uses TRBV20-1 and TRBJ2-5; D is perhaps TRBD2 (5 bases). Germline CDR1 reads DFQATT; CDR2 reads SNEGSKA (reference sequence). The CDR3 is 13 residues long. The ends were cut back, 6 bases at V and 3 bases at J, with 14 bases in the middle. The CDR3 is CSASRTEKETQYF. The CDR3 DNA follows: TGCAGTGCCTCCCGGACTGAGAAAGAGACCCAGTACTTC.

Concerning this clonotype: One end of the junction varies from germline; a read error may be responsible. J is TRBJ1-2 and V is TRBV12-3 or TRBV12-4, with a weak D call TRBD1 (5 bases). The CDR3 consists of 15 residues. The CDR3 loop reads CASSLGGTGNYGYTF. The CDR3 DNA sequence: TGTGCCAGCAGCTTAGGTGGGACGGGGAACTATGGCTACACCTTC.

This clonotype is medium-sized in the sample. The rearrangement uses TRBV20-1 and TRBJ2-1, with 7 bases fitting TRBD2. Germline V gene sequence: CDR1 DFQATT, CDR2 SNEGSKA (reference sequence). J lost 5 bases, V lost 2 bases, and 0 bases had no gene match. There are 12 residues in the CDR3. CDR3 sequence: CSARLADNEQFF. The CDR3 coding sequence is TGCAGTGCTAGACTAGCGGACAATGAGCAGTTCTTC.

The chain combines TRBV20-1 with TRBJ1-2, with TRBD1 identical over 7 bases. CDR3 size: 15 residues. J gave up 5 bases and V 1 base, and 10 bases lay outside the gene matches. Germline CDR1 reads DFQATT; CDR2 reads SNEGSKA (reference sequence). This chain's CDR3 is CSARGPATGDYGYTF. The CDR3 DNA sequence: TGCAGTGCTAGAGGCCCCGCTACAGGGGATTATGGCTACACCTTC.

V is TRBV10-3 and J is TRBJ2-7; no clear D. There are 11 residues in the CDR3. Trimming shortened V by 3 bases and J by 3 bases, and 3 bases separated the two germline ends. Germline loops: CDR1 ENHRY, CDR2 SYGVKD. Here the CDR3 reads CAISDNYEQYV. CDR3 nucleotide sequence: TGTGCCATCAGTGACAACTACGAGCAGTACGTC.

V usage is TRBV12-3 or TRBV12-4 and J usage is TRBJ2-2; 7 nucleotides line up with TRBD1. The CDR3 spans 14 residues. The ends lost 6 bases at V and 6 bases at J; junction bases unmatched: 7. The CDR3 DNA sequence: TGTGCCAGCAGCGACAGGGAAAAGGCCGGGGAGCTGTTTTTT. Translated, it gives CASSDREKAGELFF.

This clonotype was seen more than once but under ten times. The chain is built from TRBV12-3 or TRBV12-4 and TRBJ2-6, with D tentatively TRBD2 (6 bases). The CDR3 is 20 residues long. V shed 1 base and J shed 0 bases, with 19 bases lying between them. The CDR3 nucleotides read TGTGCCAGCAGTTTAGTTTATCCCGGGACTGACGGCTCTGGGGCCAACGTCCTGACTTTC. Encoded protein: CASSLVYPGTDGSGANVLTF.